The entry below describes one TCR beta chain. This CDR3 spans 16 amino acids. V gave up 2 bases and J gave up 1 base; unmatched junction bases: 4. CDR1 SGHRS and CDR2 YFSETQ come from the germline V gene. Assay used: immunoSEQ multiplex PCR; TCRdb lists only in-frame clones, some missing. Here the sample spans about 92,000 clones, roughly 90% being singletons. The data were taken from a study of T cell changes during pregnancy in multiple sclerosis. The origin of this receptor is a female donor with multiple sclerosis, enrolled in a pregnancy study. The J gene is TRBJ2-1, the V gene TRBV5-1; 9 positions match TRBD2. The input for sequencing was peripheral blood, taken in the first trimester of pregnancy. DNA for the CDR3: TGCGCCAGCAGCTTACTGACTAGCGGTTCCTACAATGAGCAGTTCTTC. It yields the protein CASSLLTSGSYNEQFF.